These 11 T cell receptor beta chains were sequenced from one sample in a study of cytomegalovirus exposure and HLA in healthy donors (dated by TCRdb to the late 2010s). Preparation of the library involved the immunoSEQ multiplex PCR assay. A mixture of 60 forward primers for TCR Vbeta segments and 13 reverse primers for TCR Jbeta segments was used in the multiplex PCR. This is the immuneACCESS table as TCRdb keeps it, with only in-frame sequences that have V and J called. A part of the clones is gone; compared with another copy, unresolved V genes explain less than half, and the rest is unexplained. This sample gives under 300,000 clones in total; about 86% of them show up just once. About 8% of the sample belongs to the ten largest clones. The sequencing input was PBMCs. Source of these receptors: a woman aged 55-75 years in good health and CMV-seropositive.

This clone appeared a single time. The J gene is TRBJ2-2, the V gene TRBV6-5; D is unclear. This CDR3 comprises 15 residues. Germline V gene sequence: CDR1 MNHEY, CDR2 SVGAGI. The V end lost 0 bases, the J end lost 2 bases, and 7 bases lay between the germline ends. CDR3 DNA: TGTGCCAGCAGTTACTCGAACAGCAACACCGGGGAGCTGTTTTTT. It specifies CASSYSNSNTGELFF.

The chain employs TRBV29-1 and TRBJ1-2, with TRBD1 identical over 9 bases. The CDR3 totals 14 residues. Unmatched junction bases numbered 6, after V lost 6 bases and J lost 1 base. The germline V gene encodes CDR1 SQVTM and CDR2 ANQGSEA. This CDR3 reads CSVPQGAVNYGYTF. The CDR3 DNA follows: TGCAGCGTACCACAGGGGGCTGTTAACTATGGCTACACCTTC.

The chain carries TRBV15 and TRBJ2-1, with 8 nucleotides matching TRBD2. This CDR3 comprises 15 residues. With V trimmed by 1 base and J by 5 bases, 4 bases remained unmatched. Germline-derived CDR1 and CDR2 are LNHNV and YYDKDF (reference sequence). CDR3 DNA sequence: TGTGCCACCAGCAGAGGCCAGCGGGAGCACAATGAGCAGTTCTTC. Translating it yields CATSRGQREHNEQFF.

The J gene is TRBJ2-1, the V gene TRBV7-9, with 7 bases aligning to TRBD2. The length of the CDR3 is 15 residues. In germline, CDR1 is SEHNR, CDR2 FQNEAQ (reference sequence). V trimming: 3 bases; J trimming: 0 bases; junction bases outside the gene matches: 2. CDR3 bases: TGTGCCAGCAGCTTGCGACTAGCCTCCTACAATGAGCAGTTCTTC. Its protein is CASSLRLASYNEQFF.

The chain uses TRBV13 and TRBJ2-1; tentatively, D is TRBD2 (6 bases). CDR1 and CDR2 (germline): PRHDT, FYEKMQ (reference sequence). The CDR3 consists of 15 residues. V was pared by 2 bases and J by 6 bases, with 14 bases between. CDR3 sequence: CASSLWSLGGNEQFF. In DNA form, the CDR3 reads TGTGCCAGCAGCTTATGGAGTCTGGGGGGCAATGAGCAGTTCTTC. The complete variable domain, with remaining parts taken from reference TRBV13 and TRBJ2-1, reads AAGVIQSPRHLIKEKRETATLKCYPIPRHDTVYWYQQGPGQDPQFLISFYEKMQSDKGSIPDRFSAQQFSDYHSELNMSSLELGDSALYFCASSLWSLGGNEQFFGPGTRLTVL.

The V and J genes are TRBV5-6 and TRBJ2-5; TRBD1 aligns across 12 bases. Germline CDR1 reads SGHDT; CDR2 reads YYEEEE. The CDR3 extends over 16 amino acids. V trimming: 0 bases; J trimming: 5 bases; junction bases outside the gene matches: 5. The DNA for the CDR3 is TGTGCCAGCAGCTTGGGGGACAGGGGGCCTAGGGAGACCCAGTACTTC. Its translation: CASSLGDRGPRETQYF. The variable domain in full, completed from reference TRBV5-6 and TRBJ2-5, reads DAGVTQSPTHLIKTRGQQVTLRCSPKSGHDTVSWYQQALGQGPQFIFQYYEEEERQRGNFPDRFSGHQFPNYSSELNVNALLLGDSALYLCASSLGDRGPRETQYFGPGTRLLVL.

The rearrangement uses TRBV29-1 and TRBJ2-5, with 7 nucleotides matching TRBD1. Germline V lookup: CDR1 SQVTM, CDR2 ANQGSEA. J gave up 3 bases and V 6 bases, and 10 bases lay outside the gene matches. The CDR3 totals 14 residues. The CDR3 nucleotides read TGCAGCGTGGACCAACCCGGGACAGAAGAGACCCAGTACTTC. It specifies CSVDQPGTEETQYF. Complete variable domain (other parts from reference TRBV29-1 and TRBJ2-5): SAVISQKPSRDICQRGTSLTIQCQVDSQVTMMFWYRQQPGQSLTLIATANQGSEATYESGFVIDKFPISRPNLTFSTLTVSNMSPEDSSIYLCSVDQPGTEETQYFGPGTRLLVL.

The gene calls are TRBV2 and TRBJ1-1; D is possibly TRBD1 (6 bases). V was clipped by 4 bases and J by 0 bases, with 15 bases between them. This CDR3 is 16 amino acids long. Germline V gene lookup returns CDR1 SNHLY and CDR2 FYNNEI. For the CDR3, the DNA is TGTGCCAGCAGTGTGACAGGTACCTTAATGAACACTGAAGCTTTCTTT. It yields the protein CASSVTGTLMNTEAFF.

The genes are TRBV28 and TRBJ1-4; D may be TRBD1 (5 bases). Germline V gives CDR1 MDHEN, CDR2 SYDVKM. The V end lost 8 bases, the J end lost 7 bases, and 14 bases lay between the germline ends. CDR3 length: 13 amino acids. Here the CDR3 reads CASEPGLREKLFF. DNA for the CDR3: TGTGCCAGCGAACCAGGGTTGCGTGAAAAACTGTTTTTT.

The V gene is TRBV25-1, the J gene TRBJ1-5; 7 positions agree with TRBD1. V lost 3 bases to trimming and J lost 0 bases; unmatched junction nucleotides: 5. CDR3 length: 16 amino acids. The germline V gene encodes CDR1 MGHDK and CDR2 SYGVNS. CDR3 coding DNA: TGTGCCAGCAGTGACTCCAGGGGGAATAGCAATCAGCCCCAGCATTTT. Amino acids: CASSDSRGNSNQPQHF.

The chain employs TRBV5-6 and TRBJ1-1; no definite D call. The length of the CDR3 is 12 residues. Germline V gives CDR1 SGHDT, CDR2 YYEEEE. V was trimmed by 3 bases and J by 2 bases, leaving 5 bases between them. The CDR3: CASSWQNTEAFF. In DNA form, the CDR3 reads TGTGCCAGCAGCTGGCAAAACACTGAAGCTTTCTTT.